The rows below give T cell receptor beta chains drawn from one sample of a study of response to subunit inactivated influenza vaccine. TCRdb re-derived calls from the RT-PCR reads in MiXCR, one entry per CDR3 protein. The sample comprises about 650,000 distinct CDR3 sequences, 11% to 15% of which are singletons, and approximately 7.6% rests with the top ten. Sequenced material: PBMCs from blood, taken roughly 15 days before vaccination. These receptors were collected from a middle-aged man who received an inactivated influenza vaccine. The CDR3 runs from the conserved cysteine through the conserved F or W. D genes are given only for firm matches. Some rows have no size entry. The others give once, few or many, or a class for an expanded clone.

V gene: TRBV29-1
D gene: TRBD2
clone size: -
J gene: TRBJ2-2
CDR3 protein: CSGSLAGFTGELFF
CDR3 DNA: TGCAGCGGATCACTAGCGGGGTTCACCGGGGAGCTGTTTTTT

V gene: TRBV10-3
D gene: -
clone size: -
J gene: TRBJ2-1
CDR3 protein: CASIEANEQFF
CDR3 DNA: TGTGCCAGCATCGAGGCCAATGAGCAGTTCTTC

V gene: TRBV7-2
D gene: TRBD2
clone size: -
J gene: TRBJ2-1
CDR3 protein: CASSNGLADEQFF
CDR3 DNA: TGTGCCAGCAGTAACGGACTAGCCGATGAGCAGTTCTTC

V gene: TRBV25-1
D gene: -
clone size: -
J gene: TRBJ1-2
CDR3 protein: CASSPQASGGGYTF
CDR3 DNA: TGTGCCAGCAGTCCTCAGGCCTCTGGGGGTGGCTACACCTTC

V gene: TRBV5-6
D gene: TRBD1
clone size: many
J gene: TRBJ2-7
CDR3 protein: CASSSSPGGYLTSSYEQYF
CDR3 DNA: TGTGCCAGCAGCTCTTCGCCAGGGGGCTATCTGACGAGCTCCTACGAGCAGTACTTC

V gene: TRBV7-8
D gene: -
clone size: -
J gene: TRBJ1-6
CDR3 protein: CASRYLKTGSSYNSPLHF
CDR3 DNA: TGTGCCAGCAGATACCTTAAGACGGGAAGCTCCTATAATTCACCCCTCCACTTT

V gene: TRBV15
D gene: TRBD2
clone size: -
J gene: TRBJ2-3
CDR3 protein: CATSARTSGRTDTQYF
CDR3 DNA: TGTGCCACCAGCGCCCGGACTAGCGGGAGGACAGATACGCAGTATTTT

V gene: TRBV20-1
D gene: TRBD2
clone size: -
J gene: TRBJ2-1
CDR3 protein: CSASRAGSSYNEQFF
CDR3 DNA: TGCAGTGCTAGTCGAGCGGGGAGCTCCTACAATGAGCAGTTCTTC

V gene: TRBV29-1
D gene: -
clone size: -
J gene: TRBJ1-2
CDR3 protein: CSVEDRKKAHSPYGYTF
CDR3 DNA: TGCAGCGTTGAAGATCGAAAAAAGGCGCATTCCCCTTATGGCTACACCTTC

V gene: TRBV7-2
D gene: -
clone size: -
J gene: TRBJ2-1
CDR3 protein: CASGQGGDNNEQFF
CDR3 DNA: TGTGCCAGCGGCCAAGGAGGGGACAACAATGAGCAGTTCTTC

V gene: TRBV12-3/TRBV12-4
D gene: TRBD2
clone size: few
J gene: TRBJ2-1
CDR3 protein: CASSSPPLAGDSNEQFF
CDR3 DNA: TGTGCCAGCAGCTCCCCGCCCTTAGCGGGAGACAGTAATGAGCAGTTCTTC

V gene: TRBV6-1
D gene: -
clone size: few
J gene: TRBJ2-1
CDR3 protein: CASSGWARDEQFF
CDR3 DNA: TGTGCCAGCAGCGGCTGGGCTAGAGATGAGCAGTTCTTC

V gene: TRBV7-2
D gene: -
clone size: -
J gene: TRBJ2-2
CDR3 protein: CASSLKHTGELFF
CDR3 DNA: TGTGCCAGCAGCTTAAAGCACACCGGGGAGCTGTTTTTT

V gene: TRBV12-3/TRBV12-4
D gene: -
clone size: -
J gene: TRBJ2-6
CDR3 protein: CASSLVSAPGANVLTF
CDR3 DNA: TGTGCCAGCAGTTTAGTATCAGCCCCTGGGGCCAACGTCCTGACTTTC

V gene: TRBV6-2/TRBV6-3
D gene: -
clone size: many
J gene: TRBJ2-5
CDR3 protein: CASSYRPGIETQYF
CDR3 DNA: TGTGCCAGCAGTTACCGGCCTGGGATAGAGACCCAGTACTTC

V gene: TRBV20-1
D gene: -
clone size: -
J gene: TRBJ1-4
CDR3 protein: CSAITTTNEKLFF
CDR3 DNA: TGCAGTGCTATCACCACAACTAATGAAAAACTGTTTTTT

V gene: TRBV6-6
D gene: -
clone size: many
J gene: TRBJ2-1
CDR3 protein: CASGFGDNEQFF
CDR3 DNA: TGTGCCAGCGGCTTTGGGGACAATGAGCAGTTCTTC

V gene: TRBV27
D gene: TRBD2
clone size: -
J gene: TRBJ2-7
CDR3 protein: CASSASGGERFYEQYF
CDR3 DNA: TGTGCCAGCAGTGCGAGCGGGGGGGAGCGGTTCTACGAGCAGTACTTC

V gene: TRBV5-1
D gene: TRBD2
clone size: few
J gene: TRBJ2-5
CDR3 protein: CASSGGTSGVLQYF
CDR3 DNA: TGCGCCAGCAGCGGCGGGACTAGCGGTGTTTTGCAGTACTTC

V gene: TRBV12-3/TRBV12-4
D gene: TRBD2
clone size: many
J gene: TRBJ2-7
CDR3 protein: CASRGLAGLSYEQYF
CDR3 DNA: TGTGCCAGCAGAGGACTAGCGGGACTCTCCTACGAGCAGTACTTC

V gene: TRBV29-1
D gene: TRBD1
clone size: -
J gene: TRBJ1-1
CDR3 protein: CSSTTGGGTEAFF
CDR3 DNA: TGCAGCTCCACGACAGGGGGCGGAACTGAAGCTTTCTTT

V gene: TRBV6-5
D gene: TRBD1
clone size: -
J gene: TRBJ2-7
CDR3 protein: CASSWGQGSGEQYF
CDR3 DNA: TGTGCCAGCAGTTGGGGACAGGGGAGCGGCGAGCAGTACTTC

V gene: TRBV28
D gene: -
clone size: few
J gene: TRBJ1-1
CDR3 protein: CASSLWGGRGDPEAFF
CDR3 DNA: TGTGCCAGCAGTTTATGGGGGGGCAGGGGAGACCCTGAAGCTTTCTTT

V gene: TRBV9
D gene: TRBD2
clone size: -
J gene: TRBJ2-5
CDR3 protein: CASSRTSGIHETQYF
CDR3 DNA: TGTGCCAGCAGCAGGACTAGCGGGATACATGAGACCCAGTACTTC

V gene: TRBV12-3/TRBV12-4
D gene: -
clone size: -
J gene: TRBJ2-7
CDR3 protein: CASSLVGPGLEQYF
CDR3 DNA: TGTGCCAGCAGTTTAGTGGGTCCGGGCCTCGAGCAGTACTTC